These 19 T cell receptor beta chains share one sample of origin, sequenced in a study of blood T cells in healthy people across ages. Alongside a J-beta primer mix, a sample-barcoded 5' primer served in a second PCR lasting roughly 6 to 11 cycles. TCRdb reanalysed the 5' RACE reads using MiXCR and keeps one entry per CDR3 protein. The sample gives approximately 1,700,000 distinct CDR3 sequences, about two fifths of which show up once; roughly 24% is in the top ten. The sample was blood. These receptors originate from a human donor in good health.

The chain joins TRBV7-2 to TRBJ1-5, with D hard to call. The germline V gene encodes CDR1 SGHTA and CDR2 FQGNSA. V dropped 5 bases and J dropped 2 bases, with 13 bases sitting between them. The CDR3 extends over 15 amino acids. The CDR3 here is CASSQLGLGNQPQHF. CDR3 sequence (DNA): TGTGCCAGCAGCCAACTGGGGTTAGGCAATCAGCCCCAGCATTTT.

This chain links TRBV5-1 with TRBJ2-5; D gene uncertain. The germline V gene has CDR1 SGHRS and CDR2 YFSETQ. This CDR3 contains 14 residues. Deletions cut 1 base from V and 1 base from J, with 8 bases between. CDR3 region: CASSLWQAQETQYF. The CDR3 coding sequence is TGCGCCAGCAGCTTGTGGCAGGCCCAAGAGACCCAGTACTTC.

This clonotype was detected a few times. The chain combines TRBV12-3 or TRBV12-4 with TRBJ2-3, with 11 bases matching TRBD1. This CDR3 is built from 15 residues. The CDR3 reads CVTGRTGGSTDTQYF. The CDR3 DNA reads TGTGTCACTGGGCGGACAGGGGGCAGCACAGATACGCAGTATTTT.

This clonotype was seen more than once but under ten times. The chain employs TRBV7-2 and TRBJ2-1; 8 bases line up with TRBD1. With V trimmed by 4 bases and J by 0 bases, 14 bases remained unmatched. The V gene's germline CDR1 is SGHTA and CDR2 FQGNSA. This CDR3 contains 19 residues. This chain's CDR3 is CASSSRTGPTLSSYNEQFF. The CDR3 DNA is TGTGCCAGCAGCTCACGGACAGGGCCCACATTAAGCTCCTACAATGAGCAGTTCTTC.

In regard to this clonotype: A junction end diverges from the germline sequence, so it may reflect a read error. V gene TRBV7-9 combines with J gene TRBJ1-2; 9 bases line up with TRBD1. There are 15 residues in the CDR3. The V gene's germline CDR1 is SEHNR and CDR2 FQNEAQ (reference sequence). CDR3 sequence: CAGSRRDRVYDGYTF. Written as DNA, the CDR3 is TGTGCCGGCAGCCGCAGGGACAGGGTGTACGATGGCTACACCTTC.

In its sample, this clonotype was seen a few times. The chain is built from TRBV9 and TRBJ2-5; 9 bases are shared with TRBD2. The junction had 9 bases not matched to a gene; V was cut back by 0 bases and J by 3 bases. Per the germline V gene, CDR1 is SGDLS and CDR2 is YYNGEE. The length of the CDR3 is 17 residues. CDR3 amino acids: CASSVGVAGATEETQYF. The CDR3, as DNA: TGTGCCAGCAGCGTAGGGGTAGCGGGGGCGACGGAAGAGACCCAGTACTTC. Filled out from reference TRBV9 and TRBJ2-5, the complete variable domain reads DSGVTQTPKHLITATGQRVTLRCSPRSGDLSVYWYQQSLDQGLQFLIQYYNGEERAKGNILERFSAQQFPDLHSELNLSSLELGDSALYFCASSVGVAGATEETQYFGPGTRLLVL.

The V call is TRBV18, the J call TRBJ1-2; 7 bases are a match to TRBD1. The CDR3 is made up of 15 amino acids. The V gene's germline CDR1 is KGHSH and CDR2 LQKENI. After removal of 5 bases from V and 7 bases from J, the junction contained 13 bases not matched to a gene. The CDR3 sequence is CASSTRDRISGGYTF. The CDR3 bases are TGTGCCAGCTCAACTCGGGACAGAATAAGCGGTGGCTACACCTTC. The complete variable domain, with remaining parts taken from reference TRBV18 and TRBJ1-2, reads NAGVMQNPRHLVRRRGQEARLRCSPMKGHSHVYWYRQLPEEGLKFMVYLQKENIIDESGMPKERFSAEFPKEGPSILRIQQVVRGDSAAYFCASSTRDRISGGYTFGSGTRLTVV.

This clonotype was detected only a few times. V gene TRBV12-3 or TRBV12-4 combines with J gene TRBJ1-5; D gene unclear. Trimming pared 4 bases from V and 5 bases from J, leaving 21 bases between. The length of the CDR3 is 17 residues. The CDR3 sequence is CASSSPSEGDPYQPQHF. The CDR3 coding sequence is TGTGCCAGCAGTTCCCCCTCGGAGGGCGACCCCTATCAGCCCCAGCATTTT.

This clonotype was observed a handful of times. The DNA for the CDR3 is TGCGCCAGCAGCCAAGTTTTAGAAAGGACTGAAGAGACCCAGTACTTC. This encodes CASSQVLERTEETQYF. The V and J genes are TRBV4-1 and TRBJ2-5; weak D call: TRBD2 (5 bases). Germline V CDR1 and CDR2: MGHRA, YSYEKL. V lost 1 base and J 3 bases, leaving 15 bases between the germline ends. CDR3 size: 16 residues.

The chain recombines TRBV30 with TRBJ2-1; D remains unclear. CDR3 length: 11 residues. Germline V gene sequence: CDR1 GTSNPN, CDR2 SVGIG (reference sequence). The V gene lost 3 bases and the J gene lost 8 bases, with 8 bases spanning the gap. The CDR3 coding sequence is TGTGCCTGGAGAATGCTGGATGAGCAGTTCTTC. Encoded protein: CAWRMLDEQFF.

This sequence joins TRBV6-2 or TRBV6-3 and TRBJ1-1; 8 bases line up with TRBD1. Per the germline V gene, CDR1 is MNHEY and CDR2 is SVGEGT. V shed 6 bases and J 10 bases; nucleotides not matched to a gene: 10. The CDR3 sequence is 13 residues long. The CDR3 DNA reads TGTGCCAGCAGCAAAGACCGGGACAGGCTAGCTTTCTTT. This translates into CASSKDRDRLAFF.

The rearrangement joins TRBV6-5 to TRBJ2-1; 10 bases match TRBD2. V shed 2 bases, J shed 11 bases, and the junction held 6 bases outside the gene matches. This CDR3 comprises 14 residues. CDR1 is MNHEY, CDR2 SVGAGI, per germline. CDR3 sequence reads: CASSYEASGGKQFF. Here the CDR3 DNA reads TGTGCCAGCAGTTACGAGGCTAGCGGGGGTAAGCAGTTCTTC.

A few counts support this clonotype. V usage is TRBV6-2 or TRBV6-3 and J usage is TRBJ2-5, with 8 bases identical to TRBD1. The DNA matches TRBJ2-7 better at its end, which makes the J call doubtful. The CDR3 has 15 amino acids. Germline V CDR1 and CDR2: MNHEY, SVGEGT. CDR3 nucleotides: TGTGCCAGCAGTCCTCCGGGACAGGAAACCTACGAGCAGTACTTC. Encoded protein: CASSPPGQETYEQYF.

This clonotype was seen a few times. V usage is TRBV28 and J usage is TRBJ2-7, with D possibly matching TRBD2 (6 bases). Trimming shortened V by 6 bases and J by 4 bases, and 16 bases separated the two germline ends. Germline CDR1 reads MDHEN; CDR2 reads SYDVKM. This CDR3 has 14 amino acids. In nucleotides, the CDR3 is TGTGCCAGCAGCGACCCGGGACGGGGGTACGAGCAGTACTTC. Encoded protein: CASSDPGRGYEQYF.

The chain has TRBV27 and TRBJ2-1; weak D call: TRBD2 (6 bases). CDR1 and CDR2 from the germline V gene are MNHEY and SMNVEV (reference sequence). CDR3 length: 15 amino acids. V was clipped by 4 bases and J by 6 bases, with 16 bases between them. The CDR3 is CASSSQVLGGNEQFF. DNA of the CDR3: TGTGCCAGCAGTTCACAGGTCTTGGGGGGCAATGAGCAGTTCTTC.

A word on this clonotype: At one boundary the junction diverges from the germline segment, which might be a read error. The chain links TRBV28 to TRBJ1-5; D ambiguous. Germline V gene data show CDR1 as MDHEN and CDR2 as SYDVKM. The CDR3 loop spans 12 amino acids. CDR3 amino acids: CASSLFNGFQHF. CDR3 in DNA: TGTGCCAGCAGCTTATTCAACGGGTTCCAGCATTTT.

The CDR3 here is CASSWHSTYVQFF. The DNA for the CDR3 is TGTGCCAGCAGTTGGCACAGTACCTATGTGCAGTTCTTC. The J gene is TRBJ2-1, the V gene TRBV27; no clear D. CDR1 and CDR2 from the germline V gene are MNHEY and SMNVEV (reference sequence). The V end lost 4 bases, the J end lost 12 bases, and 16 bases lay between the germline ends. CDR3 size: 13 residues.

As regards this clonotype: At one end the junction does not follow the germline gene, possibly because of a read error. The chain links TRBV7-2 to TRBJ2-2; TRBD2 is a possible D gene (6 bases). The CDR3 contains 16 residues. The germline V gene encodes CDR1 SGHTA and CDR2 FQGNSA. CDR3 sequence: CAGSLRLGGNTGELFF. The CDR3 region has the DNA TGTGCCGGCAGCTTAAGACTAGGAGGGAACACCGGGGAGCTGTTTTTT. The whole variable domain, filled in from reference TRBV7-2 and TRBJ2-2, reads GAGVSQSPSNKVTEKGKDVELRCDPISGHTALYWYRQSLGQGLEFLIYFQGNSAPDKSGLPSDRFSAERTGGSVSTLTIQRTQQEDSAVYLCAGSLRLGGNTGELFFGEGSRLTVL.

The rearrangement joins TRBV28 to TRBJ2-1, with 8 bases matching TRBD1. There are 15 residues in the CDR3. Germline V lookup: CDR1 MDHEN, CDR2 SYDVKM. After removal of 5 bases from V and 9 bases from J, the junction contained 12 bases not matched to a gene. Written as DNA, the CDR3 is TGTGCCAGCAGTAGCCCGAGGACAGGGTTTAGTGAGCAGTTCTTC. Amino acid sequence: CASSSPRTGFSEQFF. The full variable domain, rest sourced from reference TRBV28 and TRBJ2-1, is DVKVTQSSRYLVKRTGEKVFLECVQDMDHENMFWYRQDPGLGLRLIYFSYDVKMKEKGDIPEGYSVSREKKERFSLILESASTNQTSMYLCASSSPRTGFSEQFFGPGTRLTVL.